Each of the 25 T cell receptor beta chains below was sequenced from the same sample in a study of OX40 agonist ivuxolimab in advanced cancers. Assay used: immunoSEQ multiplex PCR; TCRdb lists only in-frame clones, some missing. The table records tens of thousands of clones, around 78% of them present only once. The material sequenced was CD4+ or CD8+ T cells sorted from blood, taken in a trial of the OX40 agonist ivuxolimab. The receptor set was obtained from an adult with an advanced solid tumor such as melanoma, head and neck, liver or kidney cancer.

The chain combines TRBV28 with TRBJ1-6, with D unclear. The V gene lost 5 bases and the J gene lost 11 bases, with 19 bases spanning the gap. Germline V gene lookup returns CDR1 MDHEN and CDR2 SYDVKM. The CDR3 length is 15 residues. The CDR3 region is CASSPDRGAEPPLHF. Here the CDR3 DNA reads TGTGCCAGCAGTCCGGACCGGGGAGCTGAGCCACCCCTCCACTTT.

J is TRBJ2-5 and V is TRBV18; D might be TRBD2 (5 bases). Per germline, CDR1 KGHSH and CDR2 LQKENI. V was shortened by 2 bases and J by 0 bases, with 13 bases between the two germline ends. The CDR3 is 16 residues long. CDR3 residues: CASSPSGFGNQETQYF. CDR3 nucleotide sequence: TGTGCCAGCTCACCATCGGGGTTCGGCAACCAAGAGACCCAGTACTTC.

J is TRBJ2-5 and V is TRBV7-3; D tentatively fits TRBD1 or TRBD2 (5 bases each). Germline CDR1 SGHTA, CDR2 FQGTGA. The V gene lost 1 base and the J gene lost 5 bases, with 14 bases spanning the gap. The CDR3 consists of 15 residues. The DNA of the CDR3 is TGTGCCAGCAGCTTAAGGTCGGGACCGGGGGAGACCCAGTACTTC. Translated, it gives CASSLRSGPGETQYF.

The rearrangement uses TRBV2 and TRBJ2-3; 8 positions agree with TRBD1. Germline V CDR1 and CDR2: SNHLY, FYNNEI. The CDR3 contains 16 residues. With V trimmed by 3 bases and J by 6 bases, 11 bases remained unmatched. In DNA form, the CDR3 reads TGTGCCAGCAGTGATCTCCGGGACAGGAGAGTTGATACGCAGTATTTT. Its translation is CASSDLRDRRVDTQYF. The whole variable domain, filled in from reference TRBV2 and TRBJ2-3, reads EPEVTQTPSHQVTQMGQEVILRCVPISNHLYFYWYRQILGQKVEFLVSFYNNEISEKSEIFDDQFSVERPDGSNFTLKIRSTKLEDSAMYFCASSDLRDRRVDTQYFGPGTRLTVL.

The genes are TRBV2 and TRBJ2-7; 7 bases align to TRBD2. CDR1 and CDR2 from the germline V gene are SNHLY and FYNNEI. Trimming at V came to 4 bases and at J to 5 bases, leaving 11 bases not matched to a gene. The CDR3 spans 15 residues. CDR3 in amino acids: CASSVTSTIRDEQYF. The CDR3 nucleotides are TGTGCCAGCAGTGTGACTAGCACGATAAGGGACGAGCAGTACTTC.

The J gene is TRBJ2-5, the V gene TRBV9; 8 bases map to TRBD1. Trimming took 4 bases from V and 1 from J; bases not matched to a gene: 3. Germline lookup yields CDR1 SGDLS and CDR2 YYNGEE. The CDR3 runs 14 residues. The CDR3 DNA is TGTGCCAGCAGCCCGACAGGGGCCCAAGAGACCCAGTACTTC. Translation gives CASSPTGAQETQYF. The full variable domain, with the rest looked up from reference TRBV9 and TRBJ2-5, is DSGVTQTPKHLITATGQRVTLRCSPRSGDLSVYWYQQSLDQGLQFLIQYYNGEERAKGNILERFSAQQFPDLHSELNLSSLELGDSALYFCASSPTGAQETQYFGPGTRLLVL.

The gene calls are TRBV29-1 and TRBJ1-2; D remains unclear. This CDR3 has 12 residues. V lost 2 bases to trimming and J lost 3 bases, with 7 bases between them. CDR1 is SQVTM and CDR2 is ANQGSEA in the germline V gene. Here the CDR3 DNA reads TGCAGCGTTGAAAAGGGAGACTATGGCTACACCTTC. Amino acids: CSVEKGDYGYTF.

The DNA for the CDR3 is TGTGCCAGCAGGCCAGGGGATCAGCCCCAGCATTTT. Protein product: CASRPGDQPQHF. V usage is TRBV6-5 and J usage is TRBJ1-5; D is possibly TRBD1 (6 bases). Trimming removed 6 bases at V and 5 bases at J, with 8 bases between. The CDR3 length is 12 residues. From germline, CDR1 is MNHEY and CDR2 SVGAGI.

The CDR3 nucleotides read TGCGCCAGCAGCTTGGTCTCTGGAAACACCATATATTTT. Protein: CASSLVSGNTIYF. The genes are TRBV5-1 and TRBJ1-3; D unresolved. The CDR3 loop spans 13 amino acids. V was clipped by 0 bases and J by 0 bases, with 1 base between them. Per the germline V gene, CDR1 is SGHRS and CDR2 is YFSETQ.

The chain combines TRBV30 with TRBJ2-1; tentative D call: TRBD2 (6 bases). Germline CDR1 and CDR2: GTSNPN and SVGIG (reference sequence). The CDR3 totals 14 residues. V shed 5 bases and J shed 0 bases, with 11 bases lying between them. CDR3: CAWEHGGSYNEQFF. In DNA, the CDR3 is TGTGCCTGGGAACACGGGGGCTCCTACAATGAGCAGTTCTTC.

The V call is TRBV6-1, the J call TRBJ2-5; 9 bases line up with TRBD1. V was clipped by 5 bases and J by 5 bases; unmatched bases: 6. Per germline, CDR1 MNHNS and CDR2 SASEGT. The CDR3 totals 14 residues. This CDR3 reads CASSPDRGWETQYF. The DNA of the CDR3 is TGTGCCAGCAGTCCGGACAGGGGCTGGGAGACCCAGTACTTC.

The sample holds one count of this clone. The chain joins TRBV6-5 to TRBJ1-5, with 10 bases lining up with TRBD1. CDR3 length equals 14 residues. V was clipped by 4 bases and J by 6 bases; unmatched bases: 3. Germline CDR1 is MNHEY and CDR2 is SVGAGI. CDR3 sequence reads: CASSSTGGRQPQHF. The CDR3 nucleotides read TGTGCCAGCAGTTCGACAGGGGGCCGTCAGCCCCAGCATTTT.

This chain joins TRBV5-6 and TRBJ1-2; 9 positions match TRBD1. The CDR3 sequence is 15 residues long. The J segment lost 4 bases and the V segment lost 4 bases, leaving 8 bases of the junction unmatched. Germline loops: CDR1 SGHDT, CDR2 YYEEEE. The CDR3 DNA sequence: TGTGCCAGCAGCCCGCTCGGGACAGGGAGCTATGGCTACACCTTC. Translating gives CASSPLGTGSYGYTF.

CDR3 residues: CASSPGGQGYEQYF. The CDR3 DNA is TGTGCCAGCAGTCCAGGGGGACAGGGCTACGAGCAGTACTTC. The chain has TRBV9 and TRBJ2-7; TRBD1 agrees at 9 bases. The CDR3 consists of 14 residues. Trimming at V came to 5 bases and at J to 3 bases, leaving 6 bases not matched to a gene. The V gene's germline CDR1 is SGDLS and CDR2 YYNGEE.

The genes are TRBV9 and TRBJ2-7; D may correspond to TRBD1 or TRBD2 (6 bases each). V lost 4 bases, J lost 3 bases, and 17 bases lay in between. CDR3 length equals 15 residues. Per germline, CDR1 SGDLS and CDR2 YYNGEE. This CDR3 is CASSPQVGGHYEQYF. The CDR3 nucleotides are TGTGCCAGCAGCCCGCAGGTCGGGGGACACTACGAGCAGTACTTC. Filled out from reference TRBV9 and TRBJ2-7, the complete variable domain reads DSGVTQTPKHLITATGQRVTLRCSPRSGDLSVYWYQQSLDQGLQFLIQYYNGEERAKGNILERFSAQQFPDLHSELNLSSLELGDSALYFCASSPQVGGHYEQYFGPGTRLTVT.

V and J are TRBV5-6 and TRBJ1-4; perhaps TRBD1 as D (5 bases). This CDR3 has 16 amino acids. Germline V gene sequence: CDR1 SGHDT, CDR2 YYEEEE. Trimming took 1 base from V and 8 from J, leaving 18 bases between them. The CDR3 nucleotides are TGTGCCAGCAGCTTGTACGATCCAGGGCGTCTAGAAAAACTGTTTTTT. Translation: CASSLYDPGRLEKLFF.

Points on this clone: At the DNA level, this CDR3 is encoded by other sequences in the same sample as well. DNA of the CDR3: TGTGCCAGCAGCTCTCAAGGGACAGGTATGAACACTGAAGCTTTCTTT. Translating gives CASSSQGTGMNTEAFF. The rearrangement joins TRBV7-2 to TRBJ1-1; 8 bases are a match to TRBD1. The V segment lost 4 bases and the J segment 0 bases; nucleotides outside the gene matches: 7. This CDR3 has 16 residues. Germline V CDR1 and CDR2: SGHTA, FQGNSA.

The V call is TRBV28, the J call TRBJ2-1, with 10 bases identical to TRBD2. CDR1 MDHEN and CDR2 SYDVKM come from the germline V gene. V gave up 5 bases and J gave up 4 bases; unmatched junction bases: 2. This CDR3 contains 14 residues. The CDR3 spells CASSGLAAYNEQFF. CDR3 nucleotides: TGTGCCAGCAGTGGACTAGCGGCGTACAATGAGCAGTTCTTC.

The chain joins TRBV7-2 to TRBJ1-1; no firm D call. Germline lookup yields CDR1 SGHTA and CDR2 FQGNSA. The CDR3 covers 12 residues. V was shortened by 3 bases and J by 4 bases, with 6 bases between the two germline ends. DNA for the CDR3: TGTGCCAGCAGCTTCTCGGGCACTGAAGCTTTCTTT. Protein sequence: CASSFSGTEAFF.

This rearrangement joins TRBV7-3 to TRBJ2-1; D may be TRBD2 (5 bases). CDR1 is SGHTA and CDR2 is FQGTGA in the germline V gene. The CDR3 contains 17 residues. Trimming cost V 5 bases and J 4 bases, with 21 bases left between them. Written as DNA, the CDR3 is TGTGCCAGCAGCCCCCAGGACCGGGGAATCCTTTACAATGAGCAGTTCTTC. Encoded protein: CASSPQDRGILYNEQFF.

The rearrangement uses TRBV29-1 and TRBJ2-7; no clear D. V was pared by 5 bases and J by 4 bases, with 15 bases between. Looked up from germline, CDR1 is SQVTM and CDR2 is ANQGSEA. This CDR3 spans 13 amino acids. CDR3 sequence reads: CSVKGVRVYEQYF. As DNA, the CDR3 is TGCAGCGTTAAAGGCGTTCGGGTTTACGAGCAGTACTTC.

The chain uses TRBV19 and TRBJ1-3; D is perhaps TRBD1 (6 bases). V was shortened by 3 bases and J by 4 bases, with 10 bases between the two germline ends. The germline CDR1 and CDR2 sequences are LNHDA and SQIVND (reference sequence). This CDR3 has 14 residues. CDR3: CASSIRDKGNTIYF. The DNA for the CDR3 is TGTGCCAGTAGTATCCGGGACAAAGGAAACACCATATATTTT.

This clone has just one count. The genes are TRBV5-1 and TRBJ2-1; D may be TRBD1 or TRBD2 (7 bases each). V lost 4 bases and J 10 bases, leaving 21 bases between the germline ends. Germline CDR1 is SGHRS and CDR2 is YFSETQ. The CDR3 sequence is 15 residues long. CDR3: CASSRQGGASMEQFF. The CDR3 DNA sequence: TGCGCCAGCAGCCGACAGGGAGGGGCTTCGATGGAGCAGTTCTTC.

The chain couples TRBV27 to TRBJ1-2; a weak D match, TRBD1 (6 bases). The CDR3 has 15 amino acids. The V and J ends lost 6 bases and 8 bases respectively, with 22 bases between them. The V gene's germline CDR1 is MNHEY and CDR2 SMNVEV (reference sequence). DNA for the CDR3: TGTGCCAGCAGCCCCAGCGGCCAGGGGCGGCGAGGCTACACCTTC. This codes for CASSPSGQGRRGYTF.

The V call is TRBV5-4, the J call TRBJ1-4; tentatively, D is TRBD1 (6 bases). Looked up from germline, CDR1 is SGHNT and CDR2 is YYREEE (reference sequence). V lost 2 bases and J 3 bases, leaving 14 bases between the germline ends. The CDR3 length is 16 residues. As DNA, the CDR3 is TGTGCCAGCAGCTTACAACAGGGAGGTTCTAATGAAAAACTGTTTTTT. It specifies CASSLQQGGSNEKLFF.